The clone carrying this T cell receptor (beta chain) was detected a few times. The germline gene is not matched at one end of the junction; a read error may be the cause. The sample is drawn from a study of shared clonotypes between healthy human individuals. Using immunoSEQ multiplex PCR, the repertoire was profiled, and TCRdb retains in-frame clones only, with some absent. The table has around 510,000 clones, roughly 79% seen once. This CDR3 has 13 residues. Germline V CDR1 and CDR2: SEHNR, FQNEAQ (reference sequence). The TCR comes from a woman aged 40 to 55 in good health. Some clones in this sample may be carry-over from other donors' samples. Sequencing used PBMCs. V gene TRBV7-9 combines with J gene TRBJ2-2, with a tentative D call TRBD2 (5 bases). This chain's CDR3 is CASSFPNTGELSF. Written as DNA, the CDR3 is TGTGCCAGCAGCTTTCCGAACACCGGGGAGCTGTCTTTT.